Listed below are T cell receptor beta chains from one sample, sequenced in a study of blood T cell repertoires in COVID-19. Assay: immunoSEQ multiplex PCR; the TCRdb copy retains only in-frame clones and omits some. The table lists more than 300,000 clones, 80% to 90% of them singletons, with around 9.3% in the top ten. The source material was peripheral blood. The receptors were gathered from a woman in her twenties or thirties with COVID-19, enrolled during active disease. CDR3s include the opening cysteine and the closing phenylalanine or tryptophan. The D gene is left open where the match is weak. Only part of the rows carry a size: once, few, many, or a class if the clone is expanded.

>TRBJ2-1|.|TRBV24-1|17|TRBD2
TGTGCCACCAGTGATCCCGGGACTAGCGGGAGGGACAATGAGCAGTTCTTC
CATSDPGTSGRDNEQFF
>TRBJ2-7|.|TRBV5-1|15|.
TGCGCCAGCAGCTTGGGCTCTAGGACAGCTTACGAGCAGTACTTC
CASSLGSRTAYEQYF
>TRBJ2-7|.|TRBV5-5|15|.
TGTGCCAGCAGCCTAGGGCCAGGGTCCCTTCTGGAGCAGTACTTC
CASSLGPGSLLEQYF
>TRBJ2-5|.|TRBV19|14|TRBD2
TGTGCCACCGGACTAGCGGGAGTTGTGGAGACCCAGTACTTC
CATGLAGVVETQYF
>TRBJ2-4|.|TRBV2|12|.
TGTGCCAGCAGTGACAGCAAAAACATTCAGTACTTC
CASSDSKNIQYF
>TRBJ2-7|.|TRBV19|13|.
TGTGCCAGCAAAAGATCAGGGTCCTACGAGCAGTACTTC
CASKRSGSYEQYF
>TRBJ2-4|.|TRBV29-1|18|.
TGCAGCGTTTGGGAAGGGGCAGGAAGAGTTGGAGCCAAAAACATTCAGTACTTC
CSVWEGAGRVGAKNIQYF
>TRBJ2-1|.|TRBV3-1/TRBV3-2|17|.
TGTGCCAGCAGCCCGTGGTCGGGAGTGAGGTCCTACAATGAGCAGTTCTTC
CASSPWSGVRSYNEQFF
>TRBJ2-5|.|TRBV5-4|16|TRBD2
TGTGCCAGCAGCCCGCGACTAGCGGGCCCGCAAGAGACCCAGTACTTC
CASSPRLAGPQETQYF
>TRBJ2-7|.|TRBV30|12|.
TGTGCCTGGAATCAACAGGGTTACGAGCAGTACTTC
CAWNQQGYEQYF
>TRBJ2-3|.|TRBV4-3|15|.
TGCGCCAGCAGCCAACTCCAGGGGCGACCAGATACGCAGTATTTT
CASSQLQGRPDTQYF
>TRBJ2-1|.|TRBV27|16|TRBD2
TGTGCCAGCAGTTTATCAATGGGGGAGGGAGGCAATGAGCAGTTCTTC
CASSLSMGEGGNEQFF
>TRBJ1-5|.|TRBV19|15|.
TGTGCCAGTACTGAGGGCAGAAGGCTCAATCAGCCCCAGCATTTT
CASTEGRRLNQPQHF
>TRBJ2-7|.|TRBV5-8|15|.
TGTGCCAGCACTACCGTGGTCGGGGTTATCGACGAGCAGTACTTC
CASTTVVGVIDEQYF
>TRBJ2-5|.|TRBV5-1|16|TRBD1
TGCGCCAGCAGCTTATCCACCGGACAGGGCGGTGAGACCCAGTACTTC
CASSLSTGQGGETQYF
>TRBJ2-2|.|TRBV7-9|14|.
TGTGCCAGCAGTCTCGGGGGTGGCACCGGGGAGCTGTTTTTT
CASSLGGGTGELFF
>TRBJ2-1|.|TRBV20-1|14|TRBD2
TGCAGTGCTAGTTTAGCGGGGTCCTACAATGAGCAGTTCTTC
CSASLAGSYNEQFF
>TRBJ1-2|few|TRBV29-1|12|.
TGCAGCGTTGCTACGGCTAACTATGGCTACACCTTC
CSVATANYGYTF
>TRBJ1-1|.|TRBV2|14|TRBD1
TGTGCCAGCAGAACGGAGACAGGGGACACTGAAGCTTTCTTT
CASRTETGDTEAFF
>TRBJ2-2|.|TRBV25-1|13|TRBD1
TGTGCCGTAAGACAGGGAACCACCGGGGAGCTGTTTTTT
CAVRQGTTGELFF
>TRBJ1-2|.|TRBV7-8|15|TRBD1
TGTGCCAGCAGGGTAACAGGGGGCGCAGGCTATGGCTACACCTTC
CASRVTGGAGYGYTF
>TRBJ2-7|.|TRBV7-3|11|.
TGTGCCAGGGACAACTCCTACGAGCAGTACTTC
CARDNSYEQYF
>TRBJ1-4|.|TRBV7-3|15|TRBD1
TGTGCCAGCAGCTCCGGACAGGCGGGAAATGAAAAACTGTTTTTT
CASSSGQAGNEKLFF
>TRBJ2-1|.|TRBV11-2|13|.
TGTGCCAGCAGCCTTTCAACCAGTCATGAGCAGTTCTTC
CASSLSTSHEQFF
>TRBJ2-1|.|TRBV7-8|16|TRBD2
TGTGCCAGCAGCGAAACGGGACTAGCGGGAGTCATAGAGCAGTTCTTC
CASSETGLAGVIEQFF
>TRBJ1-1|.|TRBV27|15|TRBD1
TGTGCCAGCAGTTTATCGTGGACAGGGCGAACTGAAGCTTTCTTT
CASSLSWTGRTEAFF
>TRBJ2-5|.|TRBV30|14|.
TGTGCCTGGAACTCGCGGTCCCCTCTGGAGACCCAGTACTTC
CAWNSRSPLETQYF
>TRBJ2-3|.|TRBV2|15|.
TGTGCCAGCAGTCTCGACTTTACTAGCACAGATACGCAGTATTTT
CASSLDFTSTDTQYF
>TRBJ1-5|many|TRBV4-1|15|.
TGCGCCAGCAGCCAAACCACACAGGGCTCTCAGCCCCAGCATTTT
CASSQTTQGSQPQHF
>TRBJ2-7|.|TRBV5-1|14|.
TGCGCCAGCAGTCCAAGGGACATATCCTACGAGCAGTACTTC
CASSPRDISYEQYF
>TRBJ2-4|.|TRBV29-1|18|TRBD2
TGCAGCGTTGATGGGACTAGCGGGAGGACATTAGCCAAAAACATTCAGTACTTC
CSVDGTSGRTLAKNIQYF
>TRBJ1-1|.|TRBV4-1|13|TRBD1
TGCGCCAGCAGCCAAGAAAGGGACAGGGAAGCTTTCTTT
CASSQERDREAFF
>TRBJ2-7|.|TRBV6-5|13|.
TGTGCCAGCAGTTACTCGCAGACCTACGAGCAGTACTTC
CASSYSQTYEQYF
>TRBJ1-1|.|TRBV28|15|TRBD1
TGTGCCAGCAGTTACCCGCAGGGGGCTTATACTGAAGCTTTCTTT
CASSYPQGAYTEAFF
>TRBJ1-5|.|TRBV6-5|16|.
TGTGCCAGCAGTTACTCTATCTACAGGGTCGGTCAGCCCCAGCATTTT
CASSYSIYRVGQPQHF
>TRBJ2-7|once|TRBV2|14|TRBD1
TGTGCCAGCAGCCCCGGGACAGGGATCTACGAGCAGTACTTC
CASSPGTGIYEQYF
>TRBJ2-6|once|TRBV5-4|16|TRBD2
TGTGCCAGCAGCCAATCCGGGAGGTCTGGGGCCAACGTCCTGACTTTC
CASSQSGRSGANVLTF
>TRBJ1-2|.|TRBV19|15|TRBD1
TGTGCCAGTAGTACCACAGGGGGCGCAGCCTATGGCTACACCTTC
CASSTTGGAAYGYTF
>TRBJ1-6|.|TRBV25-1|14|TRBD1
TGTGCCAGCACGGGACAGTCCTATAATTCACCCCTCCACTTT
CASTGQSYNSPLHF
>TRBJ1-5|few|TRBV4-3|14|.
TGCGCCAGCAGCCAAGGGGCGGGGACGCAGCCCCAGCATTTT
CASSQGAGTQPQHF
>TRBJ2-3|.|TRBV7-8|15|.
TGTGCCAGCAGCTCCGCGAGCGGGAGCACAGATACGCAGTATTTT
CASSSASGSTDTQYF
>TRBJ2-1|.|TRBV6-6|16|TRBD2
TGTGCCAGCAGTTACGGGGCGGGAGGGCCCTACAATGAGCAGTTCTTC
CASSYGAGGPYNEQFF
>TRBJ2-7|.|TRBV3-1/TRBV3-2|17|TRBD2
TGTGCCAGCAGCCCTCGCCGGACTAGCGGTCTCCGTTACGAGCAGTACTTC
CASSPRRTSGLRYEQYF
>TRBJ2-1|.|TRBV3-1/TRBV3-2|12|TRBD1
TGTGCCAGCAGCCAAGAATGGACAGGCCTGTTCTTC
CASSQEWTGLFF
>TRBJ2-5|.|TRBV24-1|15|.
TGTGCCACCAGTGATCCTCAGGGAGGGGGGGAGACCCAGTACTTC
CATSDPQGGGETQYF
>TRBJ2-3|.|TRBV5-1|15|TRBD1
TGCGCCAGCAGCGACCAGGGACAGCCCACAGATACGCAGTATTTT
CASSDQGQPTDTQYF